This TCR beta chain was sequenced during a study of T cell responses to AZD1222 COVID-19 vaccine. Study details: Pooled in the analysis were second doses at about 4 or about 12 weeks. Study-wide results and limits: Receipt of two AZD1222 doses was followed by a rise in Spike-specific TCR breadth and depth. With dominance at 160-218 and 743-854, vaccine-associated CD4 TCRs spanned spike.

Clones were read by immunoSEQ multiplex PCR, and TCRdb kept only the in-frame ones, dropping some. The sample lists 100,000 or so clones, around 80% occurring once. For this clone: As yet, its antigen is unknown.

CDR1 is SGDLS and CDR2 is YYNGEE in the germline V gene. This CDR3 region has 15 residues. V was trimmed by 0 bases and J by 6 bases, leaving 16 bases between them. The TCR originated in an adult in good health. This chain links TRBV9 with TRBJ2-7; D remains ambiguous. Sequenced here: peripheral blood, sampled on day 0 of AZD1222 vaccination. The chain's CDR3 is CASSVAYSLGTEQYF. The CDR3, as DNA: TGTGCCAGCAGCGTAGCTTACTCGCTGGGTACCGAGCAGTACTTC.